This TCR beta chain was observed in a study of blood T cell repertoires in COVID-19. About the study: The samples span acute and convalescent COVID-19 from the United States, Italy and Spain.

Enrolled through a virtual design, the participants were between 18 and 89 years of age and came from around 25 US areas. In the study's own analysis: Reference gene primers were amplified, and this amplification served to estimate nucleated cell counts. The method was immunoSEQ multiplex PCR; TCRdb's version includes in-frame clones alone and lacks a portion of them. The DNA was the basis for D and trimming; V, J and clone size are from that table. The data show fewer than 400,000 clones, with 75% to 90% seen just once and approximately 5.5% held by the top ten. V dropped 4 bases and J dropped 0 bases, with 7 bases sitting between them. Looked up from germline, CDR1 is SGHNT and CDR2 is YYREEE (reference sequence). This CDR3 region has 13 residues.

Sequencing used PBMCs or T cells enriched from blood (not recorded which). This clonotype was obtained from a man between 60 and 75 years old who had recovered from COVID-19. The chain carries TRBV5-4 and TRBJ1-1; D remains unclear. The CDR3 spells CASSPTLNTEAFF. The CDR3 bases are TGTGCCAGCAGCCCAACACTGAACACTGAAGCTTTCTTT.